The present TCR beta chain was sequenced within a study of T cells expressing NK-cell markers (dated by TCRdb to the early 2020s). With respect to the entire study: Three sorted T-cell subsets (CD3+CD56+NKG2C+, CD3+CD56+NKG2C- and CD3+CD56-NKG2C+) from under ten donors had their TCR beta-chain repertoires profiled. Among the eight sequenced donors, seven were HCMV-seropositive and one was HCMV-seronegative. Randomly selected healthy volunteers, three men and five women, were used as the eight sequenced donors. Sequencing of the libraries produced 2 x 150 bp reads on Illumina HiSeq 2000/2500, MiSeq or NextSeq.

Sequenced using an Illumina HiSeq 2000. The TCR beta cDNA libraries were made using 5'RACE template switching, a step that added both a universal primer site and unique molecular identifiers. cDNA synthesis was primed from the TCR beta constant segment and was followed by two successive PCR amplification steps. On the authors' methods: Reads were demultiplexed and grouped by UMI with MIGEC, and clonotypes were assembled and quantified with MiTCR. Only TCR cDNA sequences supported by at least two reads were kept to exclude erroneous sequences. The tcR package was used for downstream repertoire analysis, with clonotypes matched between fractions based on CDR3 nucleotide sequence plus V segment. VDJmatch was used to annotate antigen specificity against VDJdb, with one amino acid substitution in CDR3 permitted. Once TCRdb had reprocessed the reads, it stored one entry per CDR3 protein sequence and supplied no DNA. The V and J calls follow TCRdb's processing rather than the paper's. This sample's listing comprises about 260,000 distinct CDR3 sequences. About 4% of the sample lies in the top ten.

A commercial ELISA kit detecting HCMV-specific IgG in serum was used to determine HCMV serostatus. Ficoll density gradient centrifugation was used to isolate peripheral blood mononuclear cells from blood. Overall study outcomes, separate from this receptor: Those dominant clonotypes were again the most abundant among CD3+CD56-NKG2C+ cells in a handful of donors, at about 28.3-60.1%. In roughly 6 donors, the dominant CD3+CD56+NKG2C+ clonotypes were found to rank among the top 10 CD8+ clonotypes and to make up about 1.0-7.5% of CD8+ T cells. It remained unclear whether the expanded NKG2C-expressing T cell clones were specific for HCMV antigens.

CDR1 MDHEN and CDR2 SYDVKM were looked up in the germline V gene. The CDR3, from cysteine to phenylalanine, totals 19 residues. Only the protein sequence is given. As concerns this clonotype: Its antigen remains unidentified.

Specimen: blood T cells: a sorted CD56 or NKG2C T cell subset, CD4+ or CD8+ T cells, or bulk PBMC T cells (not recorded which). The receptor chain draws on TRBV28 and TRBJ2-2; TCRdb outputs TRBD2, but without DNA this stays unchecked. This clonotype was sampled from a woman between 18 and 69 years old in good health. The CDR3 region has the sequence CASSPLGGPELLDTGELFF.